These 19 T cell receptor beta chains were sequenced from one sample in a study of blood T cell repertoires in COVID-19. Generated by immunoSEQ multiplex PCR, the TCRdb table keeps only in-frame clones and is missing some. Of fewer than 200,000 clones in the sample, around 85% are singletons; the top ten hold roughly 20%. Source material: peripheral blood. Receptors originate from a man between 65 and 85 years old with active or convalescent COVID-19.

V usage is TRBV6-2 or TRBV6-3 and J usage is TRBJ1-6, with a possible D match to TRBD1 (6 bases). Trimming stripped 6 bases from V and 6 bases from J, with 18 bases between. This CDR3 contains 16 residues. From germline, CDR1 is MNHEY and CDR2 SVGEGT. For the CDR3, the DNA is TGTGCCAGCAGCCACCGACAGGCAGGCCCTAATTCACCCCTCCACTTT. Amino acids: CASSHRQAGPNSPLHF.

The CDR3 region is CATSDTRRGVTEAFF. The CDR3 DNA sequence: TGTGCCACCAGTGACACCCGACGGGGGGTCACTGAAGCTTTCTTT. This chain links TRBV24-1 with TRBJ1-1; D is perhaps TRBD1 (5 bases). CDR1 and CDR2 from the germline V gene are KGHDR and SFDVKD. The length of the CDR3 is 15 residues. V dropped 4 bases and J dropped 4 bases, with 15 bases sitting between them.

This chain links TRBV5-1 with TRBJ2-5; 9 nucleotides align to TRBD1. Looked up from germline, CDR1 is SGHRS and CDR2 is YFSETQ. Germline trimming cut 0 bases from V and 4 bases from J; bases unmatched to any gene: 10. The CDR3 sequence is 17 residues long. CDR3 region: CASSLAYGTGMGETQYF. In DNA, the CDR3 is TGCGCCAGCAGCTTGGCCTATGGGACAGGGATGGGAGAGACCCAGTACTTC. Together with reference TRBV5-1 and TRBJ2-5, the CDR3 gives the full variable domain: KAGVTQTPRYLIKTRGQQVTLSCSPISGHRSVSWYQQTPGQGLQFLFEYFSETQRNKGNFPGRFSGRQFSNSRSEMNVSTLELGDSALYLCASSLAYGTGMGETQYFGPGTRLLVL.

DNA for the CDR3: TGTGCCAGCAGCCTAGAGCGATGGCAGCCCCAGCATTTT. Its protein is CASSLERWQPQHF. V usage is TRBV7-2 and J usage is TRBJ1-5, with no clear D. Germline CDR1 and CDR2: SGHTA and FQGNSA. V was shortened by 5 bases and J by 7 bases, with 12 bases between the two germline ends. The CDR3 covers 13 residues.

V usage is TRBV7-6 and J usage is TRBJ2-7; tentatively, D is TRBD1 (6 bases). The CDR3 is made up of 13 amino acids. V shed 3 bases and J shed 3 bases, with 9 bases lying between them. Germline V CDR1 and CDR2: SGHVS, FNYEAQ. Written as DNA, the CDR3 is TGTGCCAGCAGCTTGGCCAGGGGCTACGAGCAGTACTTC. Its translation: CASSLARGYEQYF.

This clone was observed once. The chain has TRBV3-1 (or the pseudogene TRBV3-2) and TRBJ2-5; 11 nucleotides match TRBD2. This CDR3 has 14 residues. The germline V gene has CDR1 LGHDT and CDR2 YNNKEL (reference sequence). The trim removed 7 bases at V and 4 bases at J, leaving 5 bases unmatched. The CDR3 loop is CASTRLAGRETQYF. Written as DNA, the CDR3 is TGTGCCAGCACTCGACTAGCGGGAAGAGAGACCCAGTACTTC.

The chain joins TRBV7-2 to TRBJ1-4, with TRBD1 matching over 7 bases. J was trimmed by 7 bases and V by 7 bases; bases with no gene match: 9. The CDR3 sequence is 14 residues long. CDR1 and CDR2 from the germline V gene are SGHTA and FQGNSA. This CDR3 reads CASTHGDRSEKLFF. The CDR3 region has the DNA TGTGCCAGCACCCACGGGGACAGAAGTGAAAAACTGTTTTTT.

V is TRBV27 and J is TRBJ1-5; D is perhaps TRBD1 (6 bases). The CDR3 contains 15 residues. The germline V gene has CDR1 MNHEY and CDR2 SMNVEV (reference sequence). V lost 0 bases and J lost 5, with 11 bases in between. This chain's CDR3 is CASSLSGTRDQPQHF. CDR3 bases: TGTGCCAGCAGTTTATCCGGGACACGAGATCAGCCCCAGCATTTT.

The genes are TRBV5-4 and TRBJ1-1; perhaps TRBD1 as D (5 bases). CDR1 SGHNT and CDR2 YYREEE come from the germline V gene (reference sequence). The CDR3 consists of 14 residues. V lost 10 bases, J lost 0 bases, and 16 bases lay in between. The CDR3 sequence: CAAFKDRLNTEAFF. The CDR3 coding sequence is TGTGCCGCGTTCAAAGACAGACTGAACACTGAAGCTTTCTTT.

The J gene is TRBJ2-4, the V gene TRBV2; possible D gene TRBD1, 5 bases. This CDR3 comprises 13 residues. Deletions cut 7 bases from V and 8 bases from J, with 15 bases between. Per germline, CDR1 SNHLY and CDR2 FYNNEI. CDR3 sequence reads: CASMVDTGDIQYF. The DNA of the CDR3 is TGTGCCAGCATGGTGGACACTGGGGACATTCAGTACTTC.

V is TRBV18 and J is TRBJ1-4; D ambiguous. The V gene lost 2 bases and the J gene lost 5 bases, with 12 bases spanning the gap. CDR3 length equals 15 residues. Per the germline V gene, CDR1 is KGHSH and CDR2 is LQKENI. Here the CDR3 DNA reads TGTGCCAGCTCACCATCAGGTACAGAGAATGAAAAACTGTTTTTT. Translated, it gives CASSPSGTENEKLFF.

The chain employs TRBV7-9 and TRBJ1-5; 9 nucleotides agree with TRBD1. Germline V gives CDR1 SEHNR, CDR2 FQNEAQ (reference sequence). CDR3 size: 14 residues. Unmatched junction bases numbered 1, after V lost 0 bases and J lost 7 bases. CDR3 sequence reads: CASSLAGQGQPQHF. CDR3 DNA sequence: TGTGCCAGCAGCTTAGCCGGACAGGGGCAGCCCCAGCATTTT.

The genes are TRBV28 and TRBJ1-2, with a weak D call TRBD1 (6 bases). V gave up 4 bases and J gave up 2 bases, with 11 bases separating them. Germline V lookup: CDR1 MDHEN, CDR2 SYDVKM. The length of the CDR3 is 14 residues. CDR3 sequence: CASSSQGPNYGYTF. The DNA of the CDR3 is TGTGCCAGCAGTTCGCAGGGGCCCAACTATGGCTACACCTTC.

This sequence joins TRBV27 and TRBJ1-6; 7 bases fit TRBD1. The CDR3 is 14 amino acids. The germline CDR1 and CDR2 sequences are MNHEY and SMNVEV (reference sequence). The V and J ends lost 6 bases and 9 bases, in that order; junction bases with no gene match: 8. CDR3 region: CASSLGAGGSPLHF. DNA of the CDR3: TGTGCCAGCAGCCTTGGGGCAGGGGGTTCACCCCTCCACTTT.

The chain is built from TRBV19 and TRBJ1-1; 12 bases align to TRBD1. CDR1 is LNHDA, CDR2 SQIVND, per germline (reference sequence). The CDR3 length is 17 residues. V trimming: 6 bases; J trimming: 4 bases; junction bases outside the gene matches: 12. The CDR3 region is CASRMPGTGGQGTEAFF. The CDR3 nucleotides read TGTGCCAGTAGAATGCCCGGGACAGGGGGCCAGGGCACTGAAGCTTTCTTT.

This chain uses TRBV12-3 or TRBV12-4 with TRBJ1-1; the D gene is possibly TRBD1 (5 bases). The CDR3 is made up of 13 amino acids. The V gene lost 3 bases and the J gene lost 8 bases, with 13 bases spanning the gap. The CDR3 sequence: CASSFPGHREAFF. The CDR3 region has the DNA TGTGCCAGCAGTTTTCCCGGACACCGCGAAGCTTTCTTT.

This clone was seen a single time. This chain joins TRBV29-1 and TRBJ2-1; D is unresolved. CDR3 length equals 13 residues. V lost 4 bases and J lost 0, with 7 bases in between. Germline CDR1 SQVTM, CDR2 ANQGSEA. CDR3 amino acids: CSVAPSSYNEQFF. The CDR3 region has the DNA TGCAGCGTTGCCCCTAGCTCCTACAATGAGCAGTTCTTC.

V and J are TRBV7-3 and TRBJ2-1, with D possibly being TRBD2 (5 bases). CDR1 and CDR2 from the germline V gene are SGHTA and FQGTGA. The CDR3 consists of 14 residues. V was cut by 5 bases and J by 9 bases, with 17 bases left in between. The CDR3 region is CASSPQHGGTEQFF. For the CDR3, the DNA is TGTGCCAGCAGCCCCCAACATGGAGGCACTGAGCAGTTCTTC.

In this sample, this clone turned up a few times. The CDR3 loop reads CASTLRAGENTIYF. CDR3 nucleotides: TGTGCCAGTACCCTCCGGGCAGGGGAGAACACCATATATTTT. The chain joins TRBV19 to TRBJ1-3, with a tentative D call TRBD1 (6 bases). The ends were cut back, 7 bases at V and 7 bases at J, with 17 bases in the middle. CDR1 is LNHDA, CDR2 SQIVND, per germline (reference sequence). CDR3 length: 14 amino acids.